This T cell receptor beta chain was observed in a study of T cell responses to AZD1222 COVID-19 vaccine. This table comes from immunoSEQ multiplex PCR, and its TCRdb copy is limited to in-frame clones, with some not included. The table includes about 140,000 clones, approximately 93% detected once. Germline assignment: CDR1 KGHDR and CDR2 SFDVKD. The V end lost 0 bases, the J end lost 6 bases, and 13 bases lay between the germline ends. The CDR3 loop spans 15 amino acids. The starting material was peripheral blood, obtained on day 0 of MenACWY control vaccination. The gene calls are TRBV24-1 and TRBJ1-2, with a tentative D call TRBD1 (6 bases). The TCR originated in an adult in good health. CDR3 DNA sequence: TGTGCCACCAGTGATTTGCTACAGGGCCGCCATGGCTACACCTTC. Translating it yields CATSDLLQGRHGYTF.